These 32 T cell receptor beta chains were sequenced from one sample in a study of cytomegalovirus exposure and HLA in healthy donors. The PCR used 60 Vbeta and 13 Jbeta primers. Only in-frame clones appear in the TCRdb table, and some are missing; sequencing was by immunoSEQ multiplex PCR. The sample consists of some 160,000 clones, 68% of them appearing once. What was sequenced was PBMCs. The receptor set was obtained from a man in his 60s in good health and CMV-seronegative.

For the CDR3, the DNA is TGTGCCAGTAGCAACTATGAGACCGGGGGCGAGCAGTACTTC. Protein sequence: CASSNYETGGEQYF. The chain recombines TRBV19 with TRBJ2-7, with TRBD2 as a possible D gene (6 bases). There are 14 residues in the CDR3. Between the trimmed V and J ends, which lost 6 bases and 6 bases, there was a span of 18 bases. Looked up from germline, CDR1 is LNHDA and CDR2 is SQIVND (reference sequence). The whole variable domain, remainder taken from reference TRBV19 and TRBJ2-7, is DGGITQSPKYLFRKEGQNVTLSCEQNLNHDAMYWYRQDPGQGLRLIYYSQIVNDFQKGDIAEGYSVSREKKESFPLTVTSAQKNPTAFYLCASSNYETGGEQYFGPGTRLTVT.

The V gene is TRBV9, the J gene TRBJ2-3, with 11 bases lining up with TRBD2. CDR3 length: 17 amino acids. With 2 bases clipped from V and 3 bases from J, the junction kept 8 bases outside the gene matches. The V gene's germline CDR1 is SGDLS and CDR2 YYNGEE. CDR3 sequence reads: CASSVTPIAGGTDTQYF. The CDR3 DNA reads TGTGCCAGCAGCGTGACCCCCATAGCGGGAGGGACAGATACGCAGTATTTT. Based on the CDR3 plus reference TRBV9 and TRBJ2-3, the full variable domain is DSGVTQTPKHLITATGQRVTLRCSPRSGDLSVYWYQQSLDQGLQFLIQYYNGEERAKGNILERFSAQQFPDLHSELNLSSLELGDSALYFCASSVTPIAGGTDTQYFGPGTRLTVL.

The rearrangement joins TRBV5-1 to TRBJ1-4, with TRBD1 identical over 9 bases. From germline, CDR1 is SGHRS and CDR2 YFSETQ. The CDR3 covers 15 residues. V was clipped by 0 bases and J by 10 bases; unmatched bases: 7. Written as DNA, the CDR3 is TGCGCCAGCAGCTTGGAACAGGGGGCGGTAGGAAAACTGTTTTTT. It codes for CASSLEQGAVGKLFF.

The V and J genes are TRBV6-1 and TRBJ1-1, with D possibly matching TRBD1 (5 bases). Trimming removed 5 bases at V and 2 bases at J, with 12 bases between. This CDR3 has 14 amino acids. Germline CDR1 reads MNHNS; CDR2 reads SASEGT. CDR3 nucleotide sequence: TGTGCCAGCAGTCCGGGGGGGGGTAACACTGAAGCTTTCTTT. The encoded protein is CASSPGGGNTEAFF.

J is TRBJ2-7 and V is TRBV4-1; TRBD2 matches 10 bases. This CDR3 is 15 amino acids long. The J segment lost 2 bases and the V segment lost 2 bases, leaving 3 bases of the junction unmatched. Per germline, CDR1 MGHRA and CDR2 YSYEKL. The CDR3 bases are TGCGCCAGCAGCCAAACCCTAGCGGGAGCCTACGAGCAGTACTTC. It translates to CASSQTLAGAYEQYF.

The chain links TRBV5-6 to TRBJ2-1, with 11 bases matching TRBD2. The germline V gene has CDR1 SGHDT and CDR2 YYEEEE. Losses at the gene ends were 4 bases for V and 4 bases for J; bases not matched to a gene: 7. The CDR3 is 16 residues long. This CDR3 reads CASSPYTSGGYNEQFF. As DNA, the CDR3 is TGTGCCAGCAGCCCTTATACTAGCGGGGGTTACAATGAGCAGTTCTTC. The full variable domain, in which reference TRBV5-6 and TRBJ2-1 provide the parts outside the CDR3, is DAGVTQSPTHLIKTRGQQVTLRCSPKSGHDTVSWYQQALGQGPQFIFQYYEEEERQRGNFPDRFSGHQFPNYSSELNVNALLLGDSALYLCASSPYTSGGYNEQFFGPGTRLTVL.

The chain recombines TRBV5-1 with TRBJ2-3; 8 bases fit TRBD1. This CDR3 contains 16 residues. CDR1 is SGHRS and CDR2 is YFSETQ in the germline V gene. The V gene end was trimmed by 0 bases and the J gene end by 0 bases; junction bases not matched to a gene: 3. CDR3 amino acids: CASSLDRGASTDTQYF. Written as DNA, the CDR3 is TGCGCCAGCAGCTTGGACAGGGGGGCCAGCACAGATACGCAGTATTTT.

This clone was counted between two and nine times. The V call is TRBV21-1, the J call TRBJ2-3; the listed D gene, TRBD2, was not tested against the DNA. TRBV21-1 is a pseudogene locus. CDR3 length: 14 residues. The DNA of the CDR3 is TGTGCCAGCAGCAAAGAGCGGGGCACAGATACGCAGTATTTT. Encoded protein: CASSKERGTDTQYF.

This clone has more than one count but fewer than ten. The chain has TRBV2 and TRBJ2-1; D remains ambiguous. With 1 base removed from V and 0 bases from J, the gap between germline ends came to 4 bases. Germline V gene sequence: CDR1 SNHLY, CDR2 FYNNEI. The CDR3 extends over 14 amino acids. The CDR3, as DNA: TGTGCCAGCAGTGAAGACAGCTCCTACAATGAGCAGTTCTTC. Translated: CASSEDSSYNEQFF.

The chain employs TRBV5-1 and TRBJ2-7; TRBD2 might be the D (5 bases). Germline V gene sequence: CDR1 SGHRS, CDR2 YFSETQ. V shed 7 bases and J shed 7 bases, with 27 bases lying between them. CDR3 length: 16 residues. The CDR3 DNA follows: TGCGCCAGCTCCCCCGGTCGGAGGCCTAGCTTGTGGGAGCAGTACTTC. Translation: CASSPGRRPSLWEQYF.

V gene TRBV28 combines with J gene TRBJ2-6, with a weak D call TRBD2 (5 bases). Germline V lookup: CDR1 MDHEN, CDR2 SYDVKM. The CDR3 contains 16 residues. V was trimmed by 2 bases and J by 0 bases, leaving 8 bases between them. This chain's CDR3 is CASSLDRDSGANVLTF. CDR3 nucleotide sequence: TGTGCCAGCAGTTTAGATCGGGACTCTGGGGCCAACGTCCTGACTTTC.

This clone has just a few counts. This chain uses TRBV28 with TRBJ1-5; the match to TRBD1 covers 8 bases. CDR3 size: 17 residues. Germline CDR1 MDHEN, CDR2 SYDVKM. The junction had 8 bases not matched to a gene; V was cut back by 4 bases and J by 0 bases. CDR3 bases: TGTGCCAGCAGTTCGGACAGGGCGGGGTATAGCAATCAGCCCCAGCATTTT. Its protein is CASSSDRAGYSNQPQHF.

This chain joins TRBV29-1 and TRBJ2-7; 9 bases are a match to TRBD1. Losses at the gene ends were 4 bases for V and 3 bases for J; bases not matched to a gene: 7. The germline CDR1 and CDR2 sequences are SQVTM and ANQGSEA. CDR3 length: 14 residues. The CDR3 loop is CSVAVTGGRYEQYF. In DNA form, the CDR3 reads TGCAGCGTTGCTGTGACAGGGGGGCGCTACGAGCAGTACTTC.

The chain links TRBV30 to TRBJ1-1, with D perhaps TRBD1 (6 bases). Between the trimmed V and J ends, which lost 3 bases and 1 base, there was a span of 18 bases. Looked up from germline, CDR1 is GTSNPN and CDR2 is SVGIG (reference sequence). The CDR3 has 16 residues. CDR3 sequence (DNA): TGTGCCTGGAGAATTTTTTCGGGACATCAGAACACTGAAGCTTTCTTT. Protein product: CAWRIFSGHQNTEAFF.

DNA of the CDR3: TGTGCCAGCAGCATAGAACAGGGGGTCAGCGGCTACACCTTC. Translation: CASSIEQGVSGYTF. The chain employs TRBV5-6 and TRBJ1-2, with 8 bases aligning to TRBD1. The CDR3 loop spans 14 amino acids. Germline CDR1 and CDR2: SGHDT and YYEEEE. The V gene end was trimmed by 4 bases and the J gene end by 8 bases; junction bases not matched to a gene: 10.

CDR3 protein: CAWSLPAGVTGELFF. The CDR3 DNA is TGTGCCTGGAGTCTGCCAGCGGGAGTTACCGGGGAGCTGTTTTTT. The chain uses TRBV30 and TRBJ2-2; TRBD2 aligns across 8 bases. Per germline, CDR1 GTSNPN and CDR2 SVGIG (reference sequence). The CDR3 contains 15 residues. J gave up 5 bases and V 2 bases, and 7 bases lay outside the gene matches.

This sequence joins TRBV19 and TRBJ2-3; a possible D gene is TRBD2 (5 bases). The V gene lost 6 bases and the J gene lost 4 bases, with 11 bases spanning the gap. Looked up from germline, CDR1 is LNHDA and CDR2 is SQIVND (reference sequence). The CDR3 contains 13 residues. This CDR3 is CASRGLAPDTQYF. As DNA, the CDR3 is TGTGCCAGTAGAGGGCTAGCCCCAGATACGCAGTATTTT.

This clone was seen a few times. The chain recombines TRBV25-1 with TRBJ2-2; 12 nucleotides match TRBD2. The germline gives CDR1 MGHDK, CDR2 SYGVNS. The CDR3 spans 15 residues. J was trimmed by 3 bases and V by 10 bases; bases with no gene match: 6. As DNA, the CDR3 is TGTGCCACCGCCGGACTAGCGGGATACACCGGGGAGCTGTTTTTT. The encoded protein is CATAGLAGYTGELFF.

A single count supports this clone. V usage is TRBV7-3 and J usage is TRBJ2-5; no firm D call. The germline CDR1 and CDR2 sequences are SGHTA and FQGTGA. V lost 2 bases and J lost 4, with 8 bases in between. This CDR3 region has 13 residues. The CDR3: CASSLQQSETQYF. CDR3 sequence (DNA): TGTGCCAGCAGCTTACAACAGTCAGAGACCCAGTACTTC.

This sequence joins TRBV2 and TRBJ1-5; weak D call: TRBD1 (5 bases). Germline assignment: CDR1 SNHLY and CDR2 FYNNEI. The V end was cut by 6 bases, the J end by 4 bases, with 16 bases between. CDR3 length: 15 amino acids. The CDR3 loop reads CASRLGEGRNQPQHF. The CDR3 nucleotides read TGTGCCAGCAGGCTAGGAGAGGGGAGGAATCAGCCCCAGCATTTT.

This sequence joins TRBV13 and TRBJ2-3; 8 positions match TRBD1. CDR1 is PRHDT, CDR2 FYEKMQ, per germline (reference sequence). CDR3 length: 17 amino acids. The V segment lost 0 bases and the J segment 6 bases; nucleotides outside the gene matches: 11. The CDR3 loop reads CASSLGTTGGGGDTQYF. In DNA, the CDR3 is TGTGCCAGCAGCTTAGGGACCACAGGGGGTGGCGGCGATACGCAGTATTTT.

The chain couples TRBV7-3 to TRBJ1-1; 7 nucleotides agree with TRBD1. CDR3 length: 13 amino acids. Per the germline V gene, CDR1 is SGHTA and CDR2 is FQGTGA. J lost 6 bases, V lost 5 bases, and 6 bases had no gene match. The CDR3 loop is CASSETGWAEAFF. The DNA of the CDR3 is TGTGCCAGCAGCGAGACAGGGTGGGCTGAAGCTTTCTTT.

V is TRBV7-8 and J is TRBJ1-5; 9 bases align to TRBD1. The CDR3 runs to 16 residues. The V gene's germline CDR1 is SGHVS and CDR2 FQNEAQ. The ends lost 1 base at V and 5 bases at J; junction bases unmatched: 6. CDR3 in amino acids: CASSLVPGTGHQPQHF. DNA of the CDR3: TGTGCCAGCAGCTTAGTCCCAGGGACAGGGCATCAGCCCCAGCATTTT.

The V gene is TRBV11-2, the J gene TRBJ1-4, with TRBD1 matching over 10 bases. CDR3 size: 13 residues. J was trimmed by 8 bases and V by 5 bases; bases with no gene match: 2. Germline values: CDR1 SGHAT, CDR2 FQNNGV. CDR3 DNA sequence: TGTGCCAGCAGCCCGGGACAGGGGGAAAAACTGTTTTTT. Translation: CASSPGQGEKLFF. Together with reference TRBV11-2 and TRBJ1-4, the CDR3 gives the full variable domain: EAGVAQSPRYKIIEKRQSVAFWCNPISGHATLYWYQQILGQGPKLLIQFQNNGVVDDSQLPKDRFSAERLKGVDSTLKIQPAKLEDSAVYLCASSPGQGEKLFFGSGTQLSVL.

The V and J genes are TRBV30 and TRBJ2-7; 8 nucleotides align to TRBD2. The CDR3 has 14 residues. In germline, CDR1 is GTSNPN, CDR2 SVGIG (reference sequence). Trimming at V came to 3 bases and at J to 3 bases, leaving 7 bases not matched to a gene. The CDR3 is CAWRRIAGSYEQYF. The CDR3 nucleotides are TGTGCCTGGAGGAGAATAGCGGGAAGCTACGAGCAGTACTTC.

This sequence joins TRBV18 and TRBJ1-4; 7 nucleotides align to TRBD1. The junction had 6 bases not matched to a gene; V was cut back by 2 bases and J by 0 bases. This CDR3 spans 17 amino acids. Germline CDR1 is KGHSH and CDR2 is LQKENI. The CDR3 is CASSPDRVVATNEKLFF. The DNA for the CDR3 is TGTGCCAGCTCACCAGACAGGGTGGTTGCAACTAATGAAAAACTGTTTTTT.

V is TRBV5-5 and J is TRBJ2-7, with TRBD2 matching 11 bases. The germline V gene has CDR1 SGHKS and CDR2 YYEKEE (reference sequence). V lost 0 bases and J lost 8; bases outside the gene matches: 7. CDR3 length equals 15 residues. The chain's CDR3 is CASSLGLAGISQQYF. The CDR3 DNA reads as TGTGCCAGCAGCTTGGGACTAGCGGGGATTTCTCAGCAGTACTTC.

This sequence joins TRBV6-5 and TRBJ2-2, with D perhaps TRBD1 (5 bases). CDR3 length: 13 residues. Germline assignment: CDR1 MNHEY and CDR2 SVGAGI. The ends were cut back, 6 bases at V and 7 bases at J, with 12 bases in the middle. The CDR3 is CASSPETDGELFF. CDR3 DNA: TGTGCCAGCAGCCCGGAGACAGACGGGGAGCTGTTTTTT.

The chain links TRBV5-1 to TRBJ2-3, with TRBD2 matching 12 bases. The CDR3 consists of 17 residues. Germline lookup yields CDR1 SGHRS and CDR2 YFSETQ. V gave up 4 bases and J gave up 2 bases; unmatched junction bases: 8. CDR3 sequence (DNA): TGCGCCAGCAGCCCCCGGACTAGCGGGGACTACACAGATACGCAGTATTTT. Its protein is CASSPRTSGDYTDTQYF.

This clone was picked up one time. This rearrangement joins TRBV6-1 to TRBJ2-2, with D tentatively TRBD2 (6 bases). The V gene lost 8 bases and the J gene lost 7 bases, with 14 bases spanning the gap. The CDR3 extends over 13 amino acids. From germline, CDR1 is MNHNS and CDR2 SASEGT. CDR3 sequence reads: CASASEGFGELFF. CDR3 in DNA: TGTGCCAGCGCCTCGGAGGGGTTCGGGGAGCTGTTTTTT.

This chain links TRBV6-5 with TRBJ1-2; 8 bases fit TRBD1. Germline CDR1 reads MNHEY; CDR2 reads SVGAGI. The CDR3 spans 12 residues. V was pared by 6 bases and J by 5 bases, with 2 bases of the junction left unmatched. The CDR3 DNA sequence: TGTGCCAGCAGAAGACAGGGGTATGGCTACACCTTC. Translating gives CASRRQGYGYTF.

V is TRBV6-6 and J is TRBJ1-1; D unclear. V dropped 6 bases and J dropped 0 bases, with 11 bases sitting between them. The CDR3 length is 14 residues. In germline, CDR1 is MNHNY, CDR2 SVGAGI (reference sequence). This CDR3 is CASSGQAMNTEAFF. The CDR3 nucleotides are TGTGCCAGCAGCGGTCAGGCCATGAACACTGAAGCTTTCTTT.